This T cell receptor beta chain was sequenced for a study of long-term antiretroviral therapy in people with HIV. The content of samples before DNA extraction was about 1-11 million cryopreserved PBMC. The authors ran the immunoSEQ assay, v3.0, at survey level. Profiled with immunoSEQ multiplex PCR; TCRdb holds only in-frame clones, not every one. The sample has roughly 29,000 clones, roughly 96% seen once. The CDR3 is made up of 13 amino acids. The germline V gene has CDR1 SGDLS and CDR2 YYNGEE. V lost 0 bases to trimming and J lost 5 bases, with 7 bases between them. Study-level points and caveats: Samples were collected from the mid-2000s to the late 2010s under possibly less effective ART regimens. Transplant-donor-level diversity was not reached after ART, though diversity increased. Nothing was known about ART adherence, viral resistance or changes in therapy.

This clone is a singleton in its sample. What it binds is unknown. The chain links TRBV9 to TRBJ2-3; D unresolved. This sequence originates from a man aged 30 to 39 with HIV. The sequencing here drew on unsorted PBMCs, taken 6 to 6.5 years after starting antiretroviral therapy. CDR3 bases: TGTGCCAGCAGCGTAGACCTAGGAGATACGCAGTATTTT. This encodes CASSVDLGDTQYF.